This entry describes one T cell receptor beta chain. Ten or more counts support this clonotype. The target of this receptor is not known. The input lacks base qualities; no much larger clone sits a single base away. CDR1 and CDR2 are drawn from the germline V gene: SGHTA, FQGNSA. Including the terminal cysteine and phenylalanine, the CDR3 comprises 14 residues. Of all the DNA, just the CDR3 is kept, 42 bases in frame from base 1. V is pruned by 2 bases and J by 4 bases, leaving 4 bases of the junction without a gene match. The record originates from a study of T-cell reconstitution after alpha-beta-depleted transplantation in children (dated by TCRdb to the mid-2010s). Some background on the complete study: Using TCR repertoire profiling, the study followed T-cell immune reconstitution in a quantitative way in children after TCRalphabeta/CD19-depleted allogeneic hematopoietic cell transplantation. Overall study results and their limits: Apparently early alphabetaT-cell count recovery about two months after transplant reportedly relied on only several hundred rapidly expanded clones derived from non-depleted graft cells. Over subsequent months, a decline in hyperexpanded clone frequencies was noted, and after one year, T-cell counts and TCRbeta diversity were mostly ascribed to newly produced T cells. The high TCRbeta diversity at day 60 in some patients was ascribed to recipient T cells and intrathymic progenitors that had survived conditioning.

This sample's treatment or condition label indicates: allogeneic hematopoietic cell transplantation with graft depleted of TCRalphabeta T cells and CD19 B cells. The children who served as transplant recipients had been given grafts of TCRalphabeta/CD19-depleted allogeneic hematopoietic cells. Libraries were made using PCR. TCRdb shows the sequencer as Illumina HiSeq 2500. To normalize quantification of the TCRbeta repertoire, the TCR libraries were built with molecular barcoding that relied on unique molecular identifiers. TCRdb reworked the public reads: Q25 trimming with fastp, MiXCR clone assembly, productive beta chains retained. Rows are unified per CDR3 protein, each entry keeping the most common DNA and genes. This sample gives roughly 300,000 distinct CDR3 sequences in total; 11% of them show up just once. The top ten clones comprise around a quarter of the sample.

This sequence originates from a male patient between 2 and 15 years old who had a stem cell transplant for chronic granulomatous disease, so the T cells may come from the graft donor. This chain is built from TRBV7-2 and TRBJ1-2, and 7 junction bases match TRBD1. The specimen was peripheral blood, collected 180 days after TCRalphabeta/CD19-depleted stem cell transplant. The nucleotide sequence is given as TGTGCCAGCAGCTTAAGGAGGGACAGCTATGGCTACACCTTC. It specifies CASSLRRDSYGYTF. With the rest looked up from the reference TRBV7-2 and TRBJ1-2 genes rather than sequenced, the full variable domain is GAGVSQSPSNKVTEKGKDVELRCDPISGHTALYWYRQSLGQGLEFLIYFQGNSAPDKSGLPSDRFSAERTGGSVSTLTIQRTQQEDSAVYLCASSLRRDSYGYTFGSGTRLTVV.